There are many counts of the clone carrying this T cell receptor (beta chain). Its target is not known. These data come from a study of T cells in Graves' hyperthyroidism and ophthalmopathy. Study overall: At the time of initial diagnosis and before any treatment, peripheral blood was collected. Study-wide findings and caveats: In simple terms, a model built on 13 V-J features told ophthalmopathy apart from stable hyperthyroidism. Most thyroid clonotypes expanded above 0.001 appeared in blood too. The model foresaw ophthalmopathy a median roughly 6.5 months prior to onset.

Amplification of TCR beta CDR3 regions was performed using RNA transcripts as template. First-round RT-PCR targeting the TCR CDR3 was performed with the HTBI primer set. TCRdb ran MiXCR on the multiplex PCR reads and lists one entry per CDR3 protein. The sample lists 300,000 to 450,000 distinct CDR3 sequences, 15% occurring once. Germline V gene lookup returns CDR1 SGHVS and CDR2 FQNEAQ. The CDR3 covers 16 residues. V was shortened by 4 bases and J by 7 bases, with 20 bases between the two germline ends. The material sequenced was blood. V and J are TRBV7-8 and TRBJ1-5; TRBD1 is a possible D gene (6 bases). This TCR was sampled from a woman in her 30s with Graves' hyperthyroidism. CDR3 sequence: CASSYLGAGTSQPQHF. CDR3 nucleotide sequence: TGTGCCAGCAGCTACCTTGGGGCCGGGACATCCCAGCCCCAGCATTTT.